This T cell receptor (beta chain) derives from a study of cytomegalovirus exposure and HLA in healthy donors (dated by TCRdb to between 2016 and 2019). With regard to the full study: In an earlier analysis of 587 of the donors, approximately 300 Gb of sequence data and approximately 120 million unique TCR beta sequences from approximately 180 million T cells were reported. Every discovery cohort repertoire had been produced on one sequencing platform. Typing coverage differed by locus: A, B, C, DRB1 and DQB1 were typed in about 620-630 donors, DQA1 in 522, DPA1 in approximately 610, and DPB1 in 400 to 490. Donor age, sex, ethnicity and CMV serostatus were compiled alongside the repertoire data. To predict cytomegalovirus infection status, the study combined high-throughput TCR immunosequencing, statistical association of individual TCRs with disease status, and machine learning. HLA typing covered class I and class II loci at four-digit resolution. Because of strong linkage in the cohort, five DR-DQ haplotypes were treated as single units for association and clustering. In an earlier analysis of a few hundred of the donors, high-throughput TCR beta sequencing was used to judge whether each TCR beta V gene segment behaved as functional or pseudogenic. Among roughly 400 genotyped donors of the cohort, an average of roughly 230,000 unique TCR beta nucleotide sequences was sequenced per donor, of which approximately 18% were non-productive. A separate validation cohort of approximately 120 different subjects was used in addition to the 666-subject first cohort. The study aimed to test whether signatures of past pathogen exposure could be identified by cataloging public T cell receptors. The T cell repertoires of around 730 subjects were profiled by immunosequencing and related to cytomegalovirus serostatus. Rather than using new phenotypic data, the later analysis identified candidate immune exposures from TCR beta sequences and from how often those sequences occurred across donors. A later genetic analysis used genome-wide SNP genotypes for about three fifths of the 666 donors, treating that subset as a discovery cohort. A later analysis re-analyzed previously published TCR beta repertoires from about 730 donors and added high-resolution HLA genotyping to study TCR occurrence patterns. Among the approximately 430 genotyped donors, around 79% belonged to the genetic ancestry cluster associated with self-reported Caucasian donors. An early release that covered several hundred HLA-typed donors contained approximately 320 gigabases of sequencing data and tens of millions of unique TCR sequences.

Overall study outcomes, separate from this receptor: A group of highly shared sequence variants was considered likely to be a technical artifact of the sequencing pipeline. A further reported finding was that TCR beta sequences accurately predicted the HLA-A and HLA-B alleles for most subjects in the first cohort. A later analysis found that TCR association rates varied across HLA loci, with DRB1 alleles showing the most associated TCRs and HLA-C alleles the fewest. The 87-base-pair reads could not distinguish some IMGT-functional V segments, including TRBV6-2 and TRBV6-3, so those segments were excluded. Most TCR sequences were seen in very few donors, while some public TCRs were found in many individuals. Compared with equally common non-associated chains, HLA-associated TCR beta chains in a later analysis were more clonally expanded and had lower generation probabilities. Compared with the approximately 700-donor mean, donors in an Asian-associated ancestry cluster had fewer N-insertions in productive TCRs, according to a later genetic analysis. A later analysis associated about 16,000 TCR beta sequences with specific HLA alleles at a false discovery rate of 0.05. Because some donors lacked HLA typing at each locus, the association tests relied only on the typed subset. Correlated functional status among segregating V segments might be attributable to linkage disequilibrium, but an unknown experimental factor could not be ruled out. According to the authors, the approach could potentially be generalized to other disease states and immunological phenotypes. When HLA alleles, especially DR and DQ, strongly co-occurred, attributing TCR associations to individual alleles was difficult. Roughly uniform sequencing depth across donors was assumed in presence/absence analyses, although this assumption may not hold. CMV serostatus was the only immune exposure information available for the cohort. The cohort was sequenced for TCR beta chains only, and without alpha or paired-chain data the features that could be detected were limited. The earlier analysis of some 560 of the donors excluded some 16 rarely observed V segments, including chromosome 9 orphons, because counts were too low. In vitro tests confirmed that three of the cytomegalovirus-associated TCR beta chains recognize cytomegalovirus antigens. Cytomegalovirus status was reported to be diagnosed by the classifier with high specificity and sensitivity in both the original and validation cohorts. Several of the top co-occurrence clusters appeared to be linked to parvovirus B19, influenza, CMV and Epstein-Barr virus, according to a later analysis. A later analysis found that most CMV-associated TCR beta chains appeared HLA-restricted, with HLA associations seemingly driven largely by CMV exposure. In the study, approximately 150 TCR beta chains were listed as associated with cytomegalovirus. An association between a missense DCLRE1C variant and V-gene and J-gene trimming of TCR beta chains was found in a later genetic analysis and replicated in an independent cohort. In an earlier analysis of over 550 of the donors, most TCR beta V segments were observed in productive rearrangements about 87% or about 30% of the time, broadly matching IMGT annotations.

V loses 7 bases of germline sequence and J loses 2 bases, and the interval between the two ends is 15 bases. In the germline V gene, CDR1 corresponds to WSHSY and CDR2 to SAAADI. Including cysteine and phenylalanine, the CDR3 has 16 amino acids. Only CDR3 DNA is held: 48 bases, read in frame from base 1. With regard to this clone: The target of this receptor is not known. Per-base quality was not reported, and no clone a single base away is much larger than it.

Library creation used the immunoSEQ multiplex PCR assay. For the multiplex PCR, a mixture combining 60 forward primers for TCR Vbeta segments and 13 reverse primers for TCR Jbeta segments was used. Amplification of the CDR3 region of rearranged TCR beta genes was performed with a multiplex PCR assay on genomic DNA. The Illumina HiSeq System was used to sequence the amplified TCR beta libraries as 87-base-pair reads. For the original study's pipeline: A later analysis tallied 70 million to 100 million unique TCR beta chains across the 550 to 850 repertoires, and some 12 million of those chains were shared by two or more donors. A nearest-neighbor algorithm error-corrected the raw reads and collapsed the reads into unique sequences, merging closely related sequences to remove PCR and sequencing errors. CDR3 sequences were aligned to IMGT reference sequences to assign V, D and J gene segments. For a sequence to be retained, a match of at least six nucleotides was required to both a V gene segment and a J gene segment. A rearrangement counted as productive if the CDR3 had no stop codons and remained in frame with V and J, and every other rearrangement counted as non-productive. Following IMGT convention, CDR3 was defined as the stretch from the second conserved V-encoded cysteine up to the conserved J-encoded phenylalanine. The earlier analysis of approximately 590 of the donors excluded any sequence lacking an unambiguous match to a single V gene segment. An earlier analysis of some 500 of the donors classified V segments as functional when productive rearrangements were above 56.7% and as segregating when the standard deviation between donors was above 5%. A statistical classification framework was built to diagnose cytomegalovirus status from the catalog of TCR beta chain sequences. V and J gene assignment, in a later analysis, came from comparing TCR nucleotide sequences with IMGT/GENE-DB human TR gene sequences. The TCRdist pipeline was used in a later analysis to assign CDR3 sequences and most-parsimonious VDJ recombination scenarios. A later analysis defined each TCR beta chain by its CDR3 amino acid sequence plus V-gene family, and excluded reads lacking a unique V-gene family. To address suspected cross-contamination and a sequencing artifact, a later analysis removed around 590 highly shared, low-generation-probability nucleotide sequences. In a later analysis, a clonal expansion index for each public chain was calculated from normalized within-repertoire ranks of inferred template counts. Generation probabilities in a later analysis came from a VDJ recombination model fitted to out-of-frame rearrangements, and those results were checked against IGoR. Hypergeometric tests were used in a later analysis to score TCR-TCR, TCR-HLA and TCR-CMV co-occurrence, with a repertoire-size bias correction applied to the TCR pairs. To estimate false discovery rates, a later analysis permuted the HLA or CMV assignments 20 times. In a later analysis, co-occurring TCRs were grouped using DBSCAN, with TCRdist sequence similarity added in when clustering inside HLA-allele-positive subsets. Repertoires with fewer than 30,000 or more than 120,000 public chains were left out of co-occurrence clustering, as were four to six repertoires with anomalous nucleotide sharing. The table was pulled from immuneACCESS by TCRdb, which kept in-frame rearrangements only. Such tables lose some clones; where checked, under half of the loss comes from unresolved V genes, and the rest has no known cause. That table furnishes V, J and clone size, whereas the DNA furnished D and trimming. This sample holds over 150,000 clones; roughly four fifths were observed only once. The ten largest clones take up about 2.9% of the sample.

The cohort was made up of 666 healthy bone marrow donors. At the time of sampling, all cohort members were nominally healthy, though unrecorded immune exposures were likely present. The donor was CMV seronegative and belonged to the group of roughly 330 seronegative cohort members. A peripheral blood sample was provided by each donor, and peripheral blood mononuclear cells were used for TCR beta sequencing. The Qiagen DNeasy Blood Extraction Kit was used to extract genomic DNA from the blood cell samples. The receptor was derived from a male donor in good health and CMV-seronegative. The chain links TRBV10-2 with TRBJ2-6, with an unclear D gene assignment. Source material: PBMCs. The encoded CDR3 is CASISRPRAGANVLTF. The DNA is as follows: TGCGCCAGCATTTCAAGGCCTCGGGCTGGGGCCAACGTCCTGACTTTC.